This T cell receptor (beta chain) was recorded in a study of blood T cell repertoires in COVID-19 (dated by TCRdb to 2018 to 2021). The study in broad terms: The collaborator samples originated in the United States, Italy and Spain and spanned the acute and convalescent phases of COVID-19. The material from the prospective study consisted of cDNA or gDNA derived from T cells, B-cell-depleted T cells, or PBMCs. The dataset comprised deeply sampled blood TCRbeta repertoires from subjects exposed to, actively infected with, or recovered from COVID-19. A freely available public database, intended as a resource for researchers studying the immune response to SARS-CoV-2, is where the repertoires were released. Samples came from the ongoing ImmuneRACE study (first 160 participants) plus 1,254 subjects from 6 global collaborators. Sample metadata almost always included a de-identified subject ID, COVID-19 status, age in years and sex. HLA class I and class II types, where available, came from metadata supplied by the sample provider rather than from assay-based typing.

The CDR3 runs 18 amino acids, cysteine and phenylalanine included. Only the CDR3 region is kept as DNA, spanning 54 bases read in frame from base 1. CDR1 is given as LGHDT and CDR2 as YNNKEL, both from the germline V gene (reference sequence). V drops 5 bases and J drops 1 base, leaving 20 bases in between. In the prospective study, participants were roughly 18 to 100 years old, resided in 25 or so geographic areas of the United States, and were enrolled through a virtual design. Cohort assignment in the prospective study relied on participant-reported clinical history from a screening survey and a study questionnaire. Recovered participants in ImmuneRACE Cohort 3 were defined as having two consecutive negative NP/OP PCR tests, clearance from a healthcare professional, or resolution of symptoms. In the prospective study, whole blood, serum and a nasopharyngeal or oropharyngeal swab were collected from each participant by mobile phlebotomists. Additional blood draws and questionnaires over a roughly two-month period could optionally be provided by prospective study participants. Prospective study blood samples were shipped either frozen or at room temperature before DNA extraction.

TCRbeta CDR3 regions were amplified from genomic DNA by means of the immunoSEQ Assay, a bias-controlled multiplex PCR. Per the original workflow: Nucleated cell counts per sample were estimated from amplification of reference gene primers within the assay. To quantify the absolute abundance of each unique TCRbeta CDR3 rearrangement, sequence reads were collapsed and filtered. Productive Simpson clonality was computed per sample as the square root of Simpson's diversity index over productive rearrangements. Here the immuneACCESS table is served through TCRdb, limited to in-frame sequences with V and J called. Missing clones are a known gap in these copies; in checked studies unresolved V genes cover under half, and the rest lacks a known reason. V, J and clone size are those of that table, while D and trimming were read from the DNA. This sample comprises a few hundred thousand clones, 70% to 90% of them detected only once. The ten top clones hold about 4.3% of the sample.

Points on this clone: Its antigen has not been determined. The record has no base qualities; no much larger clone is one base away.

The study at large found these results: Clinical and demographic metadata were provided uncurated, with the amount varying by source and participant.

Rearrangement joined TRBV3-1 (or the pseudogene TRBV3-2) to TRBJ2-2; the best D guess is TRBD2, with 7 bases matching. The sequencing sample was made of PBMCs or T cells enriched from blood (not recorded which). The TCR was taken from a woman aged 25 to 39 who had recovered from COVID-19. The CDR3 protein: CASSDLSVGGLNTGELFF. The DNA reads TGTGCCAGCAGCGACCTCTCGGTCGGGGGGCTGAACACCGGGGAGCTGTTTTTT.